A selection of T cell receptor beta chains follows, all from one sample in a study of blood T cell repertoires in COVID-19. This table comes from immunoSEQ multiplex PCR, and its TCRdb copy is limited to in-frame clones, with some not included. The data contain some 190,000 clones, around 76% of them singletons. Sequenced: peripheral blood. The receptor source for this set is a woman aged 50 to 60 with active or convalescent COVID-19. The CDR3 runs from the conserved cysteine through the conserved F or W. The D gene is left open where the match is weak. Some rows have no size entry. The others give once, few or many, or a class for an expanded clone.

d_gene,abundance,j_gene,v_gene,CDR3nt,CDR3aa
.,.,TRBJ2-2,TRBV5-8,TGTGCCAGCAGCTTCGAACCGGGTACCGGGGAGCTGTTTTTT,CASSFEPGTGELFF
TRBD1,many,TRBJ1-2,TRBV19,TGTGCCAGTAGTCCCAGGGGACAGGGCGGTGGCTACACCTTC,CASSPRGQGGGYTF
TRBD1,.,TRBJ1-1,TRBV6-2/TRBV6-3,TGTGCCAGCAGTGGACAGGGTCCCACTGAAGCTTTCTTT,CASSGQGPTEAFF
.,.,TRBJ1-4,TRBV30,TGTGCCTGGAGTCGCATCTCCGCGGTGGCGGAACCTATGAGTGAAAAACTGTTTTTT,CAWSRISAVAEPMSEKLFF
TRBD1,.,TRBJ1-2,TRBV5-5,TGTGCCAGCAGCGCCACAGGGGGTTGGGGCTACACCTTC,CASSATGGWGYTF
.,.,TRBJ1-5,TRBV7-6,TGTGCCAGCAGTTCACAAACACTTACAGGGCGGCCCCAGCATTTT,CASSSQTLTGRPQHF
.,.,TRBJ1-2,TRBV6-1,TGTGCCAGCAGTGAAGATCGCCCTAGGTGGTATGGCTACACCTTC,CASSEDRPRWYGYTF
.,.,TRBJ1-5,TRBV24-1,TGTGCCACCAGTGATGTTCGTGTTTCCCCCTCCCGCGGGCAGCCCCAGCATTTT,CATSDVRVSPSRGQPQHF
.,.,TRBJ2-7,TRBV6-5,TGTGCCAGCAGCGTAGAGGTGTATGGTAACGAGCAGTACTTC,CASSVEVYGNEQYF
.,.,TRBJ2-5,TRBV7-7,TGTGCTAGCAGCTTAACGCGGGGCGGAAAAGAGACCCAGTACTTC,CASSLTRGGKETQYF
.,.,TRBJ2-2,TRBV7-2,TGTGCCAGCAGCACTAACTCCCCGACCATCGGGGAGCTGTTTTTT,CASSTNSPTIGELFF
.,.,TRBJ2-5,TRBV15,TGTGCCACCAGCAGAGAGGTCGGGGGAGGCGGGGAGACCCAGTACTTC,CATSREVGGGGETQYF
TRBD1,.,TRBJ1-3,TRBV30,TGTGCCTGGAGTGTACGCTGGACAGGGGCCGCAGGAAACACCATATATTTT,CAWSVRWTGAAGNTIYF
.,once,TRBJ2-2,TRBV24-1,TGTGCCACCAGTGGCGGGTCCGGGGAGCTGTTTTTT,CATSGGSGELFF
TRBD1,.,TRBJ1-3,TRBV6-5,TGTGCCAGCACCAGGGGGTCTGGAAACACCATATATTTT,CASTRGSGNTIYF
.,.,TRBJ2-2,TRBV30,TGTGCCTGGAGTGTGTGGAACAGGGAGAACACCGGGGAGCTGTTTTTT,CAWSVWNRENTGELFF
.,.,TRBJ1-6,TRBV5-8,TGTGCCAGCAGCTTAAGGACAGATAATTCACCCCTCCACTTT,CASSLRTDNSPLHF
.,.,TRBJ1-3,TRBV6-5,TGTGCCAGCAGTCCCCGGGACACCTCTGGAAACACCATATATTTT,CASSPRDTSGNTIYF
.,.,TRBJ1-1,TRBV12-5,TGTGCTAGTGGTTACGACAGGTTGAACACTGAAGCTTTCTTT,CASGYDRLNTEAFF
TRBD2,once,TRBJ2-3,TRBV7-9,TGTGCCAGCAGCCCCCGGACTAGCGGGGACTACACAGATACGCAGTATTTT,CASSPRTSGDYTDTQYF
TRBD2,few,TRBJ2-1,TRBV27,TGTGCCAGCAGTCCAACGGGACTAGCCAAGATCCATGAGCAGTTCTTC,CASSPTGLAKIHEQFF
TRBD2,.,TRBJ2-2,TRBV4-2,TGTGCCAGCAGCCATCTCGGGACTAGCGGGAGGGTAGCCGGGGAGCTGTTTTTT,CASSHLGTSGRVAGELFF
TRBD2,few,TRBJ2-1,TRBV24-1,TGTGCCACCAGTGATTTGACTACTAGCGGGGGCCTCAATGAGCAGTTCTTC,CATSDLTTSGGLNEQFF
TRBD1,once,TRBJ1-5,TRBV28,TGTGCCAGCACCTACTGGACAGGGGGTGGGGATATGGGCAATCAGCCCCAGCATTTT,CASTYWTGGGDMGNQPQHF
.,.,TRBJ2-3,TRBV3-1/TRBV3-2,TGTGCCAGCAGCCTGGCTCTCATGGAGTATTTT,CASSLALMEYF
.,.,TRBJ2-3,TRBV5-4,TGTGCCAGCAGCTTAGGAGGGGACACAGATACGCAGTATTTT,CASSLGGDTDTQYF
.,once,TRBJ2-5,TRBV25-1,TGTGCCAGCACTTTCCAAGAGACCCAGTACTTC,CASTFQETQYF
.,.,TRBJ1-4,TRBV7-9,TGTGCCAGCAGCTTAGGGGGCTTGATGAATGAAAAACTGTTTTTT,CASSLGGLMNEKLFF
.,.,TRBJ2-3,TRBV29-1,TGCAGCGTTGAGGAGGGCACAGATACGCAGTATTTT,CSVEEGTDTQYF
TRBD1,.,TRBJ1-2,TRBV18,TGTGCCAGCTCACCCCCACCGGGACAGGGGGCGGTTGGCTACACCTTC,CASSPPPGQGAVGYTF
.,few,TRBJ2-7,TRBV5-5,TGTGCCAGCAGCCCGCCCAGGTCTTACGAGCAGTACTTC,CASSPPRSYEQYF
.,.,TRBJ1-4,TRBV7-9,TGTGCCAGCAGCTTCGACGGAGCGCCTAATGAAAAACTGTTTTTT,CASSFDGAPNEKLFF
TRBD2,.,TRBJ2-2,TRBV6-2/TRBV6-3,TGTGCCAGCAGTTACAGCGGGAAGGAATCCGGGGAGCTGTTTTTT,CASSYSGKESGELFF
TRBD2,.,TRBJ2-3,TRBV15,TGTGCCACCAGCAGTGGAGAGGCTAGCGGGGGCAGCACAGATACGCAGTATTTT,CATSSGEASGGSTDTQYF
TRBD1,.,TRBJ2-7,TRBV20-1,TGCAGTGCAAGTTCCGGGACAGGTCACGTCGAGCAGTACTTC,CSASSGTGHVEQYF
TRBD1,.,TRBJ1-2,TRBV28,TGTGCCAGCAGTTTACCCCAGGGGGAAAGGGTGGACTATGGCTACACCTTC,CASSLPQGERVDYGYTF
TRBD2,.,TRBJ2-1,TRBV7-7,TGTGCCAGCAGCTTCGGTCCGGGAGGGCACAATGAGCAGTTCTTC,CASSFGPGGHNEQFF
.,.,TRBJ1-5,TRBV6-5,TGTGCCAGCCAAATTAACAGGGTCTATCAGCCCCAGCATTTT,CASQINRVYQPQHF
TRBD1,few,TRBJ1-5,TRBV7-2,TGTGCCAGCAGCTTAACGAGACAGGGCCTTTCCTTTTGGCAGCCCCAGCATTTT,CASSLTRQGLSFWQPQHF
.,.,TRBJ1-4,TRBV10-3,TGTGCCATCAGTGAGGGGGCCTCAAATGAAAAACTGTTTTTT,CAISEGASNEKLFF
TRBD2,.,TRBJ2-3,TRBV6-2/TRBV6-3,TGTGCCAGCAGTTACGGTAGCGGGAGGGCAGATACGCAGTATTTT,CASSYGSGRADTQYF
.,.,TRBJ1-1,TRBV18,TGTGCCAGCTCCCGAGACAGTGAGAGCACTGAAGCTTTCTTT,CASSRDSESTEAFF
TRBD2,few,TRBJ2-1,TRBV7-2,TGTGCCAGCAGCTTAGCGTGGCTAGCGGGGGGGTACAATGAGCAGTTCTTC,CASSLAWLAGGYNEQFF
.,many,TRBJ1-1,TRBV5-1,TGCGCCAGCAAGCCGGGGTTGGCAGGCACTGAAGCTTTCTTT,CASKPGLAGTEAFF
.,.,TRBJ2-5,TRBV4-2,TGTGCCAGCAGCCAAGAGGTCGTGGGGGGGCCCCAAGTTGAGACCCAGTACTTC,CASSQEVVGGPQVETQYF